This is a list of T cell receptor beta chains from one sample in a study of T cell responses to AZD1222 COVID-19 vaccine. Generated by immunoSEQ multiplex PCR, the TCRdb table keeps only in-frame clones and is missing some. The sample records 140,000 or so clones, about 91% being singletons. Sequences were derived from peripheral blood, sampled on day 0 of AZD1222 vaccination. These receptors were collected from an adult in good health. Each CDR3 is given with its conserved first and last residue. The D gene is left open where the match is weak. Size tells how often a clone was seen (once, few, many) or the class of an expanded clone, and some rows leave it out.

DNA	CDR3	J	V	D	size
TGTGCCAGCATCAGTCAGGGTGGAGGATCCTACGAGCAGTACTTC	CASISQGGGSYEQYF	TRBJ2-7	TRBV28	-	-
TGTGCCACCACCGGGACAGGGGGGTACGAGCAGTACTTC	CATTGTGGYEQYF	TRBJ2-7	TRBV2	TRBD1	-
TGCGCCAGCAGAACGTTCACAGGGTCGGGAGATGGCTACACCTTC	CASRTFTGSGDGYTF	TRBJ1-2	TRBV5-1	-	-
TGTGCCAGCAGTCAGAGGGCGTCTGGGGCCAACGTCCTGACTTTC	CASSQRASGANVLTF	TRBJ2-6	TRBV6-5	-	-
TGCGCCAGCAGTCCCTCCCTTAATAGCAATCAGCCCCAGCATTTT	CASSPSLNSNQPQHF	TRBJ1-5	TRBV4-1	-	-
TGCAGCGTTGTGGGGTTACCCAAAAACATTCAGTACTTC	CSVVGLPKNIQYF	TRBJ2-4	TRBV29-1	-	-
TGTGCCACCCAGGCCTGGGGGGTGTACGGGGAGCTGTTTTTT	CATQAWGVYGELFF	TRBJ2-2	TRBV25-1	-	few
TGCGCCAGCATCGAGCGGGCCACAGATACGCAGTATTTT	CASIERATDTQYF	TRBJ2-3	TRBV5-1	-	-
TGTGCCAGCACCCCTTTGGACAGGGGGGGATCCGAGCAGTACTTC	CASTPLDRGGSEQYF	TRBJ2-7	TRBV6-5	TRBD1	-
TGTGCCAGCAGCTTAGCGTTGACAGGGTCCCACGAGCAGTACTTC	CASSLALTGSHEQYF	TRBJ2-7	TRBV7-9	TRBD1	-
TGTGCCAGCAGTTTATCGCTAGCGGGAGCCCCCTACGAGCAGTACTTC	CASSLSLAGAPYEQYF	TRBJ2-7	TRBV27	TRBD2	-
TGTGCCAGCAGCTTAGCGCGCCAGGGAAGCTCCTACGAGCAGTACTTC	CASSLARQGSSYEQYF	TRBJ2-7	TRBV7-8	-	-
TGTGCCAGTAGTACACAGGGGATCGGCACTGAAGCTTTCTTT	CASSTQGIGTEAFF	TRBJ1-1	TRBV19	TRBD1	-
TGCAGCGTTGAAACTTTGGACAGATCGTATGGCTACACCTTC	CSVETLDRSYGYTF	TRBJ1-2	TRBV29-1	-	-
TGTGCCAGCAGTCCTAAGGGTCGGACAGTAGAGACCCAGTACTTC	CASSPKGRTVETQYF	TRBJ2-5	TRBV27	-	-
TGCGCCAGCAGCTCCTGGACGGGACTAGCGGGGCCAGGGGATGAGCAGTTCTTC	CASSSWTGLAGPGDEQFF	TRBJ2-1	TRBV5-1	TRBD2	-
TGCGCAGTGGGGTCGGGCACCCGGCAGCCCCAGCATTTT	CAVGSGTRQPQHF	TRBJ1-5	TRBV29-1	-	-
TGTGCCAGCAGCTTGGGGGGACACACGAACACTGAAGCTTTCTTT	CASSLGGHTNTEAFF	TRBJ1-1	TRBV5-8	-	once
TGCAGCGTTGATCTCGGGAATACCTACGAGCAGTACTTC	CSVDLGNTYEQYF	TRBJ2-7	TRBV29-1	-	-
TGTGCCAGCTCACCCTGGGAGCGGGGTGTTAGCACAGATACGCAGTATTTT	CASSPWERGVSTDTQYF	TRBJ2-3	TRBV18	TRBD2	-
TGTGCCAGCAGCCGAACGTCAGGGCCTAGCGCCTACAATGAGCAGTTCTTC	CASSRTSGPSAYNEQFF	TRBJ2-1	TRBV4-2	-	-
TGTGCCACCAGCAGGGAGGCCCACTCTGGAAACACCATATATTTT	CATSREAHSGNTIYF	TRBJ1-3	TRBV15	-	-
TGCGCCAGCCGGGACAGGGGCTTTTCGAACACTGAAGCTTTCTTT	CASRDRGFSNTEAFF	TRBJ1-1	TRBV5-1	TRBD1	once
TGTGCCAGCTCTCCCGCAAGAGACCTCTATGGCTACACCTTC	CASSPARDLYGYTF	TRBJ1-2	TRBV18	-	-
TGTGCCAGCAGCTTAGCCCCCTCCGGGACAAGCTACAATGAGCAGTTCTTC	CASSLAPSGTSYNEQFF	TRBJ2-1	TRBV7-9	-	-
TGTGCCTGGGACCTCAGGGTCAATGAGCAGTTCTTC	CAWDLRVNEQFF	TRBJ2-1	TRBV30	-	-
TGTGCCAGCAGTTTTTGGGGGACAAGCAATCAGCCCCAGCATTTT	CASSFWGTSNQPQHF	TRBJ1-5	TRBV28	-	-
TGTGCCAGTAGTAGTGTGAGGCAGGGACCCCGCTCTGGGGCCAACGTCCTGACTTTC	CASSSVRQGPRSGANVLTF	TRBJ2-6	TRBV19	-	-
TGTGCCAGCAGCCATGCACCGACGGCCTCTGGAAACACCATATATTTT	CASSHAPTASGNTIYF	TRBJ1-3	TRBV14	-	-
TGTGCCAGCAGTCCCTCCGGGCCCAGCACAGATACGCAGTATTTT	CASSPSGPSTDTQYF	TRBJ2-3	TRBV28	-	-
TGTGCCAGCAGCTTGCTGGGTGCCGGATCCTACAATGAGCAGTTCTTC	CASSLLGAGSYNEQFF	TRBJ2-1	TRBV5-6	-	-
TGTGCCAGTAGTATGCGAGACAGGTCACCCCTCCACTTT	CASSMRDRSPLHF	TRBJ1-6	TRBV19	-	-
TGCGCCAGCAGCCAAGAACAGTTAAGCCTCTATGGCTACACCTTC	CASSQEQLSLYGYTF	TRBJ1-2	TRBV4-1	-	-
TGCAGCGTTTCACCCTTACGGGCACAGAACCAATACGAGCAGTACTTC	CSVSPLRAQNQYEQYF	TRBJ2-7	TRBV29-1	-	once
TGTGCCAGCAGCCTTGGGACTAGCGGGAGTAATGAGCAGTTCTTC	CASSLGTSGSNEQFF	TRBJ2-1	TRBV2	TRBD2	-
TGTGCCAGCAGTTTATCAGGGGGCGCGCCCTCTTACTTC	CASSLSGGAPSYF	TRBJ2-7	TRBV28	TRBD1	-
TGTGCCAGCAGCGTAGACCGGGAGACATCTGAAGCTTTCTTT	CASSVDRETSEAFF	TRBJ1-1	TRBV9	-	-
TGCGCCAGCAGCTTACGACCCCCGGGCTACGAGCAGTACTTC	CASSLRPPGYEQYF	TRBJ2-7	TRBV5-1	-	-
TGCAGCCTCCGCAGGGACAGGGAGGACACTGAAGCTTTCTTT	CSLRRDREDTEAFF	TRBJ1-1	TRBV29-1	TRBD1	-